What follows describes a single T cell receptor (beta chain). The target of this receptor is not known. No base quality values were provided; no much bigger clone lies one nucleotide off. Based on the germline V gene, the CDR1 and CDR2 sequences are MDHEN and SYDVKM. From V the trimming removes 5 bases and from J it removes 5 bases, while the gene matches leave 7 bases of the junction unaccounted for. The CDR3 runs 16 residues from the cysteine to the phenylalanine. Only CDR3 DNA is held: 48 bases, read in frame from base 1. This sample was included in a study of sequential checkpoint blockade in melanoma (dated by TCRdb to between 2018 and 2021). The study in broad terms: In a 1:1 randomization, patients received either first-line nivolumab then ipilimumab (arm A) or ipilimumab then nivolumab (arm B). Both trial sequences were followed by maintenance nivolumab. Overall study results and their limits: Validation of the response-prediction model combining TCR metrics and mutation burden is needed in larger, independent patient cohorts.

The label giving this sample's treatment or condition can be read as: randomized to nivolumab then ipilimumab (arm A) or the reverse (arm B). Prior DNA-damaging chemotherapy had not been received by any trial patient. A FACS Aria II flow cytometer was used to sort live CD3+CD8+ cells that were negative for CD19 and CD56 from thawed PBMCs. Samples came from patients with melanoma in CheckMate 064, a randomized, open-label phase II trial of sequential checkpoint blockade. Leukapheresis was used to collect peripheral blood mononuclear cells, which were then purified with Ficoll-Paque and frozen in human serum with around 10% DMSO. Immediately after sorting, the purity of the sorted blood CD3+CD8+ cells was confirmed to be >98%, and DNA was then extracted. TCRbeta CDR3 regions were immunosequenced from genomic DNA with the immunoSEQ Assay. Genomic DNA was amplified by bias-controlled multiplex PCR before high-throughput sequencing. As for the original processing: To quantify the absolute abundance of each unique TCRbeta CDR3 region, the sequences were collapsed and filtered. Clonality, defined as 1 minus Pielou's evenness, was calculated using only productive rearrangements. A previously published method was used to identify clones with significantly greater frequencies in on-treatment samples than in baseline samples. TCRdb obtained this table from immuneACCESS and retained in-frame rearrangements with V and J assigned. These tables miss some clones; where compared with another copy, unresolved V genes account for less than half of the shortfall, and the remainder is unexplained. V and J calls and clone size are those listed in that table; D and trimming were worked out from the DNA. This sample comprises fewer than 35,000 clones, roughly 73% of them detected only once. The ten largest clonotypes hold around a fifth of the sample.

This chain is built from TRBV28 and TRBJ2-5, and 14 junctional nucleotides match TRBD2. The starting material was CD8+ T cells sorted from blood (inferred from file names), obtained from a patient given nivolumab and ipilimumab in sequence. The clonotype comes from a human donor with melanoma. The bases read TGTGCCAGCAGTGAGACTAGCGGGAGGGATTGGGAGACCCAGTACTTC. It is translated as CASSETSGRDWETQYF.